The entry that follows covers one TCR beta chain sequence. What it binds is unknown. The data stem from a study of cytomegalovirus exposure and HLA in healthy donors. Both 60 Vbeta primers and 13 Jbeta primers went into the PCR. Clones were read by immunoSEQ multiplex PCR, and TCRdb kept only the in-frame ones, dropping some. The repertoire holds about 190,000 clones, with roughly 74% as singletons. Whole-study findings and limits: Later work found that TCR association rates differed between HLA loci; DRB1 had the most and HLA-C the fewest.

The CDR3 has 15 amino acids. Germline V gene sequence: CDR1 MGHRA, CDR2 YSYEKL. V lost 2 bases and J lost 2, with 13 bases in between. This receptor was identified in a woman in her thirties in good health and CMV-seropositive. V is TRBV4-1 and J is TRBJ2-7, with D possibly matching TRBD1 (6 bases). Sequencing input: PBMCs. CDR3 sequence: CASSQPMDSAYEQYF. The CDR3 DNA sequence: TGCGCCAGCAGCCAACCCATGGACAGCGCCTACGAGCAGTACTTC.